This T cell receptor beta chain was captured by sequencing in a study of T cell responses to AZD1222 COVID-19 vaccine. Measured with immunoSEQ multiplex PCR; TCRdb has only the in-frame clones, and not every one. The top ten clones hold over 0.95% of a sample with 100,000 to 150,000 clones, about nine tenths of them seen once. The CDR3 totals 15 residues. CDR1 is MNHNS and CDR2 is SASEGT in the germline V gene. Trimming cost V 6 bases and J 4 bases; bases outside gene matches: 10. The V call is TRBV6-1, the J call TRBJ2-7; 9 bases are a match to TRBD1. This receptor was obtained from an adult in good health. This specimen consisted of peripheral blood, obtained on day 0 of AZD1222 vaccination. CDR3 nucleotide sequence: TGTGCCAGCAGGGAACGAACAGGGGGCATTTACGAGCAGTACTTC. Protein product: CASRERTGGIYEQYF.